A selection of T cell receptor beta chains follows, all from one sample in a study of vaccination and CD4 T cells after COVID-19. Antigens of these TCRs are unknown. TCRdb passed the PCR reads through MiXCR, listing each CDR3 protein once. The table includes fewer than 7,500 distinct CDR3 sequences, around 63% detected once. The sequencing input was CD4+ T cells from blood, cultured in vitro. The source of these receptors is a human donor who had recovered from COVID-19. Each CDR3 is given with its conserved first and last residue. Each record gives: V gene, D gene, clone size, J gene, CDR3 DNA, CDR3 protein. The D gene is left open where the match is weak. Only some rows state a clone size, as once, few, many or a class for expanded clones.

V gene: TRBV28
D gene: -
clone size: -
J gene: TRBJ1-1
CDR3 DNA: TGTGCCAGCAGTTCCAGGGACGGGAACACTGAAGCTTTCTTT
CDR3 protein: CASSSRDGNTEAFF

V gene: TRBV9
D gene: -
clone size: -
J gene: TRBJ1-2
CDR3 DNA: TGTGCCAGCAGCGCAGACGTCAGGGGCGGCTATGGCTACACCTTC
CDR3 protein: CASSADVRGGYGYTF

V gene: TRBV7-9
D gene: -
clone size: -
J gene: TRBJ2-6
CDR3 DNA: TGTGCCAGCAGCTCAGGACAGTCTGGGGCCAACGTCCTGACTTTC
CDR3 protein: CASSSGQSGANVLTF

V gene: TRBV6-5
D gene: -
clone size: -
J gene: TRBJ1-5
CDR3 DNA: TGTGCCAGCAGCTACCGGGCTGCCTCTTATCAGCCCCAGCATTTT
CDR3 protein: CASSYRAASYQPQHF

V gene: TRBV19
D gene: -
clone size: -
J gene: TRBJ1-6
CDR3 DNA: TGTGCCAGTAGTATATGGTCGGGATCACCCCTCCACTTT
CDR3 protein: CASSIWSGSPLHF

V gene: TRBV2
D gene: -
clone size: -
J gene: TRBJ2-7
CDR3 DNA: TGTGCCAGCAGTGATACGGCGGGTCCCGACTACGAGCAGTACTTC
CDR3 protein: CASSDTAGPDYEQYF

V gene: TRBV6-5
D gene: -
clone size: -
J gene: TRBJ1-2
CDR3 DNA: TGTGCCAGCAGTTACGGCAGGGCGGGTGGCTACACCTTC
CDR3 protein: CASSYGRAGGYTF

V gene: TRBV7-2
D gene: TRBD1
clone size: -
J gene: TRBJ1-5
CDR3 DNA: TGTGCCAGCAGCTTTGGGACAGAGGATCAGCCCCAGCATTTT
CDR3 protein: CASSFGTEDQPQHF

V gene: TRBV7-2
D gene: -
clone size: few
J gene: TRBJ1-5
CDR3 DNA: TGTGCCAGCAGCTATGACAGAAATCAGCCCCAGCATTTT
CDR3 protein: CASSYDRNQPQHF

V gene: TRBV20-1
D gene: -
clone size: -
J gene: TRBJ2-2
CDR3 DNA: TGCAGTGCCAGCCCCCGGGGGTTCGGGGAGCTGTTTTTT
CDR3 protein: CSASPRGFGELFF

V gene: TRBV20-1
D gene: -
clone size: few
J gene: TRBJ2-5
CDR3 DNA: TGCAGTGCTAGAGATCGGGTGGGGGTCCCCCGGGAGACCCAGTACTTC
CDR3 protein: CSARDRVGVPRETQYF

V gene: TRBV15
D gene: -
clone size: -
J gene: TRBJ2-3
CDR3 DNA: TGTGCCACCAGCTTTAGGGAGCTGGCCTCTAGCACAGATACGCAGTATTTT
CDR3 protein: CATSFRELASSTDTQYF

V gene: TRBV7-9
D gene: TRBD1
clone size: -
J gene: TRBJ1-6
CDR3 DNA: TGTGCCAGCAGCCGGACAGGTTCCTATAATTCACCCCTCCACTTT
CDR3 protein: CASSRTGSYNSPLHF

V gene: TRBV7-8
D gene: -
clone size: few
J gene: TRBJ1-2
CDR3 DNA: TGTGCCAGCAGCTTAGCGGGGCAGGCGAATGGCTACACCTTC
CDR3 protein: CASSLAGQANGYTF

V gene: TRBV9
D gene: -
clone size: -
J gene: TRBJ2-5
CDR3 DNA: TGTGCCAGCAGCGTAGGAGCACAAGGGACCCAGTACTTC
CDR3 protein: CASSVGAQGTQYF

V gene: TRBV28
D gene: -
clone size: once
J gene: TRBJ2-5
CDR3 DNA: TGTGCCAGCAGCGGGGAGACCCAGTACTTC
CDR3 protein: CASSGETQYF

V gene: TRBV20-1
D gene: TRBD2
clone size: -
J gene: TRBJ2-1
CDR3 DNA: TGCAGTGCTAGCCCCGGGACTAGCGTAAATGAGCAGTTCTTC
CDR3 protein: CSASPGTSVNEQFF

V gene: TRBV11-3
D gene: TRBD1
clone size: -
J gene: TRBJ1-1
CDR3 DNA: TGTGCCAGCCTTTCGGGACAGGGGGCGCGGCGGACTGAAGCTTTCTTT
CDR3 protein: CASLSGQGARRTEAFF

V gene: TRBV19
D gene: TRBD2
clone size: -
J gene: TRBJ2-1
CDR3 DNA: TGTGCCAGCGGGACTAGCGGGTACAATGAGCAGTTCTTC
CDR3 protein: CASGTSGYNEQFF

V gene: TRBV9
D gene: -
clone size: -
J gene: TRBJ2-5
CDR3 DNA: TGTGCCAGCAGCGTAGGGCCCGAAAAAGAGACCCAGTACTTC
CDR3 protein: CASSVGPEKETQYF

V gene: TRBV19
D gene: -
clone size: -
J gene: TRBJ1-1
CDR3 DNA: TGTGCCAGTAGTGTGATCCCAAGGAACACTGAAGCTTTCTTT
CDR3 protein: CASSVIPRNTEAFF

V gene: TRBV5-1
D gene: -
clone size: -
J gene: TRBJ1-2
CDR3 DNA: TGCGCCAGCAGCTTTCAGGGGCCTAACTATGGCTACACCTTC
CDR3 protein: CASSFQGPNYGYTF

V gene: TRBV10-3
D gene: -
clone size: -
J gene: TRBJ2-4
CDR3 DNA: TGTGCCATCAGTCCGGGACTGTCGGGGTTTCAGTACTTC
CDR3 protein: CAISPGLSGFQYF

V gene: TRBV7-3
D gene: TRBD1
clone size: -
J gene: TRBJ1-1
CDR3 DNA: TGTGCCAGCAGCAGCCTAGGTCAGGGGGCCGGGACTGAAGCTTTCTTT
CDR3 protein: CASSSLGQGAGTEAFF

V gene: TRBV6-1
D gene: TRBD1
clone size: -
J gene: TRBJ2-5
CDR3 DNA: TGTGCCAGCAGTACCGGGACAGGGGGGTACGAGACCCAGTACTTC
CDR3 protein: CASSTGTGGYETQYF

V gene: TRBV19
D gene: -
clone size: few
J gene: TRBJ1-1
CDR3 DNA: TGTGCCACCCGCGGGCCGCGAGAGACTGAAGCTTTCTTT
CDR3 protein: CATRGPRETEAFF

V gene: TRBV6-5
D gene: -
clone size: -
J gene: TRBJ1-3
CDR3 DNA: TGTGCCAGCAGTTCTTTAATCTCTGGAAACACCATATATTTT
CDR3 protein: CASSSLISGNTIYF

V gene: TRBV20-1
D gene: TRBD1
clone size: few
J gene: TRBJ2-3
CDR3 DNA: TGCAGTGCTAACCGGGACAGGGTGACAGATACGCAGTATTTT
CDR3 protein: CSANRDRVTDTQYF

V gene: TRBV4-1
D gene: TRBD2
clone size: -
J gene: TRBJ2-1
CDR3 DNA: TGCGCCAGCAGCCTCAGCGGGAGCTCCAATGAGCAGTTCTTC
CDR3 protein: CASSLSGSSNEQFF

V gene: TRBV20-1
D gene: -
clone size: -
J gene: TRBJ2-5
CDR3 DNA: TGCAGTGCTTACACAACCCTCCTTGCGTCACAAGAGACCCAGTACTTC
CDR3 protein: CSAYTTLLASQETQYF

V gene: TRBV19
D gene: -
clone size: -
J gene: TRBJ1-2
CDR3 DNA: TGTGCCAGTAGCACAGGACAGATCTATGGCTACACCTTC
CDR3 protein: CASSTGQIYGYTF

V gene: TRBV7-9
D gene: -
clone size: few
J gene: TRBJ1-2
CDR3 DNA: TGTGCCAGCAGCTTAGCGCACGGCAGGGAGTTTGGCTACACCTTC
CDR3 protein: CASSLAHGREFGYTF

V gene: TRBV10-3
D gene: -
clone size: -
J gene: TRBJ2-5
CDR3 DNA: TGTGCCATCAGTGAGGGGTTAGAGACCCAGTACTTC
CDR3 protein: CAISEGLETQYF

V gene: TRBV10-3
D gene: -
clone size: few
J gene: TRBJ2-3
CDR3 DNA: TGTGCCATCAGCGGACAGCATGGGGGCACAGATACGCAGTATTTT
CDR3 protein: CAISGQHGGTDTQYF

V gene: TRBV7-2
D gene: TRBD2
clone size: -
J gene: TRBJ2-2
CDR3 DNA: TGTGCCAGCAGCTTCTTACCGGGGGGGCCGGGCACCGGGGAGCTGTTTTTT
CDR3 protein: CASSFLPGGPGTGELFF

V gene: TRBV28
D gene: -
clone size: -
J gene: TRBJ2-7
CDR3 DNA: TGTGCCAGCAGTTCCCCCTCGCCCCTTGGGCCCTACGAGCAGTACTTC
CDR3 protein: CASSSPSPLGPYEQYF

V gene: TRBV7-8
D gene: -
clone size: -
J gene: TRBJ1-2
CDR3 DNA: TGTGCCAGCAGCTTAGAAAGGTTCCCTGGGAACTATGGCTACACCTTC
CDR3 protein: CASSLERFPGNYGYTF

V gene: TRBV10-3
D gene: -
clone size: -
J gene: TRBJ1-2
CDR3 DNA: TGTGCCATCAGTGACTCCAGGGGCGCCGTTGGTGGCTACACCTTC
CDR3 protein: CAISDSRGAVGGYTF

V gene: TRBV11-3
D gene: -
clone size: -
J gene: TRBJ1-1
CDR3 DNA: TGTGCCAGCAGCCGACAGACCGCCGGTACTGAAGCTTTCTTT
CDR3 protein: CASSRQTAGTEAFF

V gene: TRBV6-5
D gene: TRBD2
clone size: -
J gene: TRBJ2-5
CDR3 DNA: TGTGCCAGCAGTTACTCGATTCTAGCGGGAGGGAGCGAGACCCAGTACTTC
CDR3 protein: CASSYSILAGGSETQYF

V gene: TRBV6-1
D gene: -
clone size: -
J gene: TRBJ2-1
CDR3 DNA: TGTGCCAGTTCATTTGAGGCTGGCGTCAGGGGTGAGCAGTTCTTC
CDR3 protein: CASSFEAGVRGEQFF

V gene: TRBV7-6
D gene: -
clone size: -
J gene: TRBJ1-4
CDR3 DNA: TGTGCCAGCAGCCTCTCCCCTAATGAAAAACTGTTTTTT
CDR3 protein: CASSLSPNEKLFF

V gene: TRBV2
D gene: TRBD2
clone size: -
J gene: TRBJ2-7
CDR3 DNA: TGTGCCAGCATTCAAGCGGGAGGAACCTACGAGCAGTACTTC
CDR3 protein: CASIQAGGTYEQYF

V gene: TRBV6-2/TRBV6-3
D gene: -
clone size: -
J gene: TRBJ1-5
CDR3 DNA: TGTGCCAGCAGTTCCCTCAGGACCCATAGCAATCAGCCCCAGCATTTT
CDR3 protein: CASSSLRTHSNQPQHF